A selection of T cell receptor beta chains follows, all from one sample in a study of T cells in narcolepsy. TCRdb's table, derived via immunoSEQ multiplex PCR, lists solely in-frame clones and lacks some. The data hold tens of thousands of clones, with 70% to 80% observed a single time. The sample was CD45RA- memory CD4+ T cells from PBMCs. The receptors here all came from a human donor with narcolepsy. Both conserved end residues are part of each CDR3. Each record gives: V gene, J gene, CDR3 protein.

>TRBV6-5|TRBJ2-7
CASSYTGNEQYF
>TRBV2|TRBJ1-2
CATRGDRNYGYTF
>TRBV7-6|TRBJ1-3
CASSPYPQGAGSGNTIYF
>TRBV30|TRBJ2-6
CAWRRGRTRVGANVLTF
>TRBV7-2|TRBJ1-3
CASSSPGSSGNTIYF
>TRBV15|TRBJ1-2
CATSRGGGNYGYTF
>TRBV29-1|TRBJ2-7
CSVDLAGYEQYF
>TRBV15|TRBJ2-4
CATSREWGVAKNIQYF
>TRBV18|TRBJ2-7
CASSPHRQNEQYF
>TRBV21-1|TRBJ1-1
CASTLDRGFSGTEAFF
>TRBV14|TRBJ2-3
CASSQYVRDNPRTDTQYF
>TRBV2|TRBJ1-5
CASGQGNPLNQPQHF
>TRBV7-2|TRBJ1-2
CASSSRTEHYGYTF
>TRBV18|TRBJ2-1
CASSPVGSSYNEQFF